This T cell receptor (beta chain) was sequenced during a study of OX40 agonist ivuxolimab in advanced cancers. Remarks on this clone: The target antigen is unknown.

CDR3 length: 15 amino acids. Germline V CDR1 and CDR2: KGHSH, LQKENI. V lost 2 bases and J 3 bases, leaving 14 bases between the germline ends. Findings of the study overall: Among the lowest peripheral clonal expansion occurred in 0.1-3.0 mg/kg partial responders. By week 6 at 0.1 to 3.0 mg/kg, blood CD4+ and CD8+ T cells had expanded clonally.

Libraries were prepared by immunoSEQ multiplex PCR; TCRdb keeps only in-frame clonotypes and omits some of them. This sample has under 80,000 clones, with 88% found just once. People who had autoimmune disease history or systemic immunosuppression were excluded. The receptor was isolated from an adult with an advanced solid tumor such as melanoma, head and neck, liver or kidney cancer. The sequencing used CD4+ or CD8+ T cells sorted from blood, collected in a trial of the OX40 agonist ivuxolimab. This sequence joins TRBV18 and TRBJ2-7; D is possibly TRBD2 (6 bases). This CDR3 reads CASSPGDGSLYEQYF. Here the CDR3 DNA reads TGTGCCAGCTCACCAGGTGACGGGAGTCTCTACGAGCAGTACTTC.